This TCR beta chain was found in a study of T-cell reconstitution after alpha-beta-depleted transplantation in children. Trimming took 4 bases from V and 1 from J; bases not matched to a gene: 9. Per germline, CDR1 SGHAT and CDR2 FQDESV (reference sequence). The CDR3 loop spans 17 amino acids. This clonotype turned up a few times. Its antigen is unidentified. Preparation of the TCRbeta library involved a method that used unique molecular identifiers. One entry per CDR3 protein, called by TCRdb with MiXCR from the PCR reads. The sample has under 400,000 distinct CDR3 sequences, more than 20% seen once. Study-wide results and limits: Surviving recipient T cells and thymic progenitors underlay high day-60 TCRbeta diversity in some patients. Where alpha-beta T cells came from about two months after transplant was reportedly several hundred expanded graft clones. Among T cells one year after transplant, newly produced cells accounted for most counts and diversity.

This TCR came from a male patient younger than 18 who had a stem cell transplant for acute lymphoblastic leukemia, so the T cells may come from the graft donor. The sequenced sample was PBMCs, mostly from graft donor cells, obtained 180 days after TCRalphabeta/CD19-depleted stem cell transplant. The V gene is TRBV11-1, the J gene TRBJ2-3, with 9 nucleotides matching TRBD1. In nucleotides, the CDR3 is TGTGCCAGCAGCTCGACCCGGACAGGGGCGGGCACAGATACGCAGTATTTT. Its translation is CASSSTRTGAGTDTQYF.